This T cell receptor beta chain emerged from a study of T cells expressing NK-cell markers. Study-level information: Seven donors tested HCMV-seropositive and one tested seronegative among the eight sequenced. General study findings and limits: Several donors likewise had their CD3+CD56-NKG2C+ fraction led by these clonotypes. Each of over 5 donors carried dominant NKG2C+ clonotypes accounting for about 1.0-7.5% of CD8+ T cells.

Of note for this clonotype: Its specificity is unknown.

CDR3 size: 14 residues. Germline lookup yields CDR1 ENHRY and CDR2 SYGVKD. 5'RACE template switching with UMIs generated TCR beta cDNA. TCRdb reprocessed the 5' RACE reads and keeps a single row for each CDR3 protein, giving no DNA. Here the sample table reports 500,000 to 700,000 distinct CDR3 sequences. The sequence was collected from a man aged 18 to 29 in good health. This chain connects TRBV10-3 to TRBJ2-2. Sequenced: blood T cells: a sorted CD56 or NKG2C T cell subset, CD4+ or CD8+ T cells, or bulk PBMC T cells (not recorded which). CDR3: CAISESSHTGELFF.